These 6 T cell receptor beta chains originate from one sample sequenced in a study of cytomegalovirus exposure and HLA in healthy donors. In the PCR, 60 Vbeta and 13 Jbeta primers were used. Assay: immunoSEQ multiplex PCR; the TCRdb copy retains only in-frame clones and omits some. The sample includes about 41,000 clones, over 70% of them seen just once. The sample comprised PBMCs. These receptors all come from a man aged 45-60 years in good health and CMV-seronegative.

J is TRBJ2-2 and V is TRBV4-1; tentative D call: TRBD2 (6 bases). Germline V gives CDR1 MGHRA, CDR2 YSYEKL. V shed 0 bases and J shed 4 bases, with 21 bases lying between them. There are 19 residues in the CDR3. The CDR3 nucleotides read TGCGCCAGCAGCCAAGATAGTTTTAGGCAGGGAGGCGTCACCGGGGAGCTGTTTTTT. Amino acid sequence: CASSQDSFRQGGVTGELFF.

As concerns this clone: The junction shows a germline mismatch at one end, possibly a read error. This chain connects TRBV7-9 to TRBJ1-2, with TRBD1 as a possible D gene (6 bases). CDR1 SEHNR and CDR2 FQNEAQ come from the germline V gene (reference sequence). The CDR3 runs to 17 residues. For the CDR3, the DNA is TGTTCCAGCAGGCACGGGTCGACAGGTAGTTGGAACTATGGCTACACCTTC. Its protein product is CSSRHGSTGSWNYGYTF.

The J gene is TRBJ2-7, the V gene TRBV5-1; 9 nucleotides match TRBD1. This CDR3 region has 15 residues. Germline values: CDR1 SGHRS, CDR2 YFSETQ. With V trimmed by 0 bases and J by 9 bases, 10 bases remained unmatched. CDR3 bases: TGCGCCAGCAGCTTGGAAGGGACAGGGCCCTCCGTGCAGTACTTC. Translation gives CASSLEGTGPSVQYF.

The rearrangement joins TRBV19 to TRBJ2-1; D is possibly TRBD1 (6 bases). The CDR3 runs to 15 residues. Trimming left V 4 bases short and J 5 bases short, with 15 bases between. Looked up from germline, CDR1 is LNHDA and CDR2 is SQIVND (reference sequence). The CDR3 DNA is TGTGCCAGTAGTAACCGGGACATGGATAACAATGAGCAGTTCTTC. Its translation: CASSNRDMDNNEQFF.

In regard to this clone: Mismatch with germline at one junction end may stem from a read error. The CDR3 is CSSSSQLAGLTDTQYF. Here the CDR3 DNA reads TGTTCCAGCAGTTCCCAATTAGCGGGACTCACAGATACGCAGTATTTT. This rearrangement joins TRBV7-9 to TRBJ2-3, with TRBD2 matching 8 bases. The CDR3 extends over 16 amino acids. From germline, CDR1 is SEHNR and CDR2 FQNEAQ (reference sequence).

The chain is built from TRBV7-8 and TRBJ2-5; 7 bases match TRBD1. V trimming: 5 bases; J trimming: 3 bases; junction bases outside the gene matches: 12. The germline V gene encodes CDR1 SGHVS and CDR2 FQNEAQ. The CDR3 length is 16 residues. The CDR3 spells CASSLDRTVIEETQYF. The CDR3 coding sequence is TGTGCCAGCAGCCTGGACAGGACTGTGATAGAAGAGACCCAGTACTTC. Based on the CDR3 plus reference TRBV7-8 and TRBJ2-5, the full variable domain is GAGVSQSPRYKVAKRGQDVALRCDPISGHVSLFWYQQALGQGPEFLTYFQNEAQLDKSGLPSDRFFAERPEGSVSTLKIQRTQQEDSAVYLCASSLDRTVIEETQYFGPGTRLLVL.